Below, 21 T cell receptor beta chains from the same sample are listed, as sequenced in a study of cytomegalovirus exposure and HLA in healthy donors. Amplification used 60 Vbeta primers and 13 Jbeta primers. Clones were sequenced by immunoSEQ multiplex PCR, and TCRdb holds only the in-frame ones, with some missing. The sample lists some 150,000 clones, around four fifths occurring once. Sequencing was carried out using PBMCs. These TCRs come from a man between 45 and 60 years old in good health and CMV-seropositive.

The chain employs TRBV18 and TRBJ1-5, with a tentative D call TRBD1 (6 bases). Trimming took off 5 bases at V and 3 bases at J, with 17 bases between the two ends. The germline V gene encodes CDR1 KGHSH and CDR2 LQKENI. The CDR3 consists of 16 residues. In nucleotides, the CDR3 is TGTGCCAGCTCATCCTTCAGGGGAAAGCTCAATCAGCCCCAGCATTTT. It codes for CASSSFRGKLNQPQHF.

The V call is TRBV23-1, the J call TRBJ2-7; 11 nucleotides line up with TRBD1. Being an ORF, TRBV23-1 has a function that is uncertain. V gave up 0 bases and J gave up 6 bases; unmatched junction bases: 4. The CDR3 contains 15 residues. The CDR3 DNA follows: TGCGCCAGCAGTCAATCAGGGACAGGGGGTGGCGAGCAGTACTTC. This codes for CASSQSGTGGGEQYF.

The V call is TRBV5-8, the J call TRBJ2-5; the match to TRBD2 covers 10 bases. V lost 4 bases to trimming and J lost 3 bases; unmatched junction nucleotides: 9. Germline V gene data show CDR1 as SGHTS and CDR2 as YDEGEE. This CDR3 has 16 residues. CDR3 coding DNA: TGTGCCAGCAGCCTAGGGACTAGCGCCCAGAAAGAGACCCAGTACTTC. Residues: CASSLGTSAQKETQYF. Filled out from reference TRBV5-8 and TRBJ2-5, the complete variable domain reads EAGVTQSPTHLIKTRGQQATLRCSPISGHTSVYWYQQALGLGLQFLLWYDEGEERNRGNFPPRFSGRQFPNYSSELNVNALELEDSALYLCASSLGTSAQKETQYFGPGTRLLVL.

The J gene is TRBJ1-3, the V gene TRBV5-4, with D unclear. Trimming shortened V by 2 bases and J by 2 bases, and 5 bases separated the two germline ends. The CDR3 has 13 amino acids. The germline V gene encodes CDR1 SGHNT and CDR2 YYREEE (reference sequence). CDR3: CASSFLTGNTIYF. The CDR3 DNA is TGTGCCAGCAGCTTTTTAACTGGAAACACCATATATTTT.

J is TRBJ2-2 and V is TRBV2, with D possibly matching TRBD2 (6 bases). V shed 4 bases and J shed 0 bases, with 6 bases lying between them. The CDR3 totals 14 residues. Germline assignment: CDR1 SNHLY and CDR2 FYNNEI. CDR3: CASSGGANTGELFF. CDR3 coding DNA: TGTGCCAGCAGTGGGGGGGCGAACACCGGGGAGCTGTTTTTT.

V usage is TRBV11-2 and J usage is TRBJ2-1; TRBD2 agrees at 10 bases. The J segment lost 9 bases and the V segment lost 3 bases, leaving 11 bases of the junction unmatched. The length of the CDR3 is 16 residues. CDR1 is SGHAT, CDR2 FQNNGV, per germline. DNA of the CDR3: TGTGCCAGCAGCTTGATGAGCGGGAGGGCCGCCGGTGAGCAGTTCTTC. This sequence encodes CASSLMSGRAAGEQFF. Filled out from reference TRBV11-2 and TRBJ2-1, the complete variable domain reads EAGVAQSPRYKIIEKRQSVAFWCNPISGHATLYWYQQILGQGPKLLIQFQNNGVVDDSQLPKDRFSAERLKGVDSTLKIQPAKLEDSAVYLCASSLMSGRAAGEQFFGPGTRLTVL.

CDR3: CASSHSYEQYF. CDR3 coding DNA: TGTGCCAGCAGCCATTCATACGAGCAGTACTTC. The chain carries TRBV14 and TRBJ2-7; D ambiguous. CDR3 length: 11 amino acids. From germline, CDR1 is SGHDN and CDR2 FVKESK. V lost 3 bases and J lost 4, with 4 bases in between.

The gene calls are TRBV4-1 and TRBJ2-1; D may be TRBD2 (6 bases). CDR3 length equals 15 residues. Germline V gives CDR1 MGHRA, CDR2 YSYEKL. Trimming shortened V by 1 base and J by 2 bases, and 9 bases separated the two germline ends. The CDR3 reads CASSQGSGAYNEQFF. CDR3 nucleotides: TGCGCCAGCAGCCAAGGTAGCGGAGCCTACAATGAGCAGTTCTTC.

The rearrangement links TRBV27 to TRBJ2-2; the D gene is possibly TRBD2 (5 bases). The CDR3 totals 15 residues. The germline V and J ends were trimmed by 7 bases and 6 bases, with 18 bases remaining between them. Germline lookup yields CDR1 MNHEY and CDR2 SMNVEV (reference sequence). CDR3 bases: TGTGCCAGCACCGCCATGCAGGAGGTGGCCGGGGAGCTGTTTTTT. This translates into CASTAMQEVAGELFF.

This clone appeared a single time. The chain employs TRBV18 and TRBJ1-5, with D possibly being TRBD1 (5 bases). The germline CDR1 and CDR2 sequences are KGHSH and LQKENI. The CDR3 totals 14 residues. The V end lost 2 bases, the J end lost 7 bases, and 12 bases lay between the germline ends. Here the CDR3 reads CASSPGGVVQPQHF. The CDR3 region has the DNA TGTGCCAGCTCACCAGGAGGGGTTGTGCAGCCCCAGCATTTT.

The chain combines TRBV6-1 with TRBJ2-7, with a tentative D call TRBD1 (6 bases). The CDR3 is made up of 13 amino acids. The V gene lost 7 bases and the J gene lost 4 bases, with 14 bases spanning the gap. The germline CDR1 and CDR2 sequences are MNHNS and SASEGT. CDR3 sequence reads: CASIQGPSYEQYF. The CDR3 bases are TGTGCCAGCATCCAGGGGCCATCGTACGAGCAGTACTTC.

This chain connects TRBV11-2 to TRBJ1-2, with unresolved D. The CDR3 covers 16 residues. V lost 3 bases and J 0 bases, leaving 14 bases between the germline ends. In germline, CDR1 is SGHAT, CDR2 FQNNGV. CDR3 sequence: CASSFTAGLTNYGYTF. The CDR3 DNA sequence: TGTGCCAGCAGCTTTACAGCCGGATTAACTAACTATGGCTACACCTTC.

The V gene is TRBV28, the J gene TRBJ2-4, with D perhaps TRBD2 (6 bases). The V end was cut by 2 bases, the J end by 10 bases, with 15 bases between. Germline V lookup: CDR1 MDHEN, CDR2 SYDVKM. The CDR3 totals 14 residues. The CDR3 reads CASSLDGRGRIQYF. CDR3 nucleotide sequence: TGTGCCAGCAGTTTAGATGGGCGGGGAAGAATTCAGTACTTC.

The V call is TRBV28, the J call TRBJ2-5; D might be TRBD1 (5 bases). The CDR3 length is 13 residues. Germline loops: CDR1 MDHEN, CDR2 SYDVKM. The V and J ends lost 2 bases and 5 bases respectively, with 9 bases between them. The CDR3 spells CASSLGAQETQYF. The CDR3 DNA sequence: TGTGCCAGCAGTTTAGGGGCTCAGGAGACCCAGTACTTC.

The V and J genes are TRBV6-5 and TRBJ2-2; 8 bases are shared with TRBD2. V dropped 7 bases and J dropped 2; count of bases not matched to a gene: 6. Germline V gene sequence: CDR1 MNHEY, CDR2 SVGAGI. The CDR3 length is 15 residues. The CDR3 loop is CASTFLAGNTGELFF. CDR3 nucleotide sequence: TGTGCCAGCACCTTCTTAGCGGGAAACACCGGGGAGCTGTTTTTT.

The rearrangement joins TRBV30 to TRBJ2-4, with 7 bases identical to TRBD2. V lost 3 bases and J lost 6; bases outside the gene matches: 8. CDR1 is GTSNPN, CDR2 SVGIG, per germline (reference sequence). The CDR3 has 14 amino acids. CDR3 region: CAWSAGRAGNIQYF. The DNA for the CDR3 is TGTGCCTGGAGCGCGGGGAGGGCCGGAAACATTCAGTACTTC.

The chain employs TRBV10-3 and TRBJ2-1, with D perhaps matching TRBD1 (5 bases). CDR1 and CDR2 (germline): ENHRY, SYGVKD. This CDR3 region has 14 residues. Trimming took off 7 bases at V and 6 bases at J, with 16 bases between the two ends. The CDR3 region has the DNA TGTGCCATCACCCAACAAGGAAGGGGCAATGAGCAGTTCTTC. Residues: CAITQQGRGNEQFF.

The DNA for the CDR3 is TGTGCCAGCAGTACACAGGGGCAGAATGAGCAGTTCTTC. This sequence encodes CASSTQGQNEQFF. The chain uses TRBV2 and TRBJ2-1; 7 positions match TRBD1. This CDR3 has 13 residues. The V and J ends lost 5 bases and 7 bases, in that order; junction bases with no gene match: 5. The germline V gene has CDR1 SNHLY and CDR2 FYNNEI.

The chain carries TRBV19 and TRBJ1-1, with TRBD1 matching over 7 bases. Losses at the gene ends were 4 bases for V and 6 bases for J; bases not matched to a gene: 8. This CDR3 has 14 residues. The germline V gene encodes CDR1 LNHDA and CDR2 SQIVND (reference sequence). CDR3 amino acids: CASSRQGDGAEAFF. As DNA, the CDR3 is TGTGCCAGTAGTAGACAGGGCGATGGGGCTGAAGCTTTCTTT.

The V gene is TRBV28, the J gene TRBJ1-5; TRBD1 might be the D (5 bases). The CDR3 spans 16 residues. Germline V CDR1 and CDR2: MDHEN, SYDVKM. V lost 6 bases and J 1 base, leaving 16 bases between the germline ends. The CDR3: CASSLGTSGSNQPQHF. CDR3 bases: TGTGCCAGCAGCTTGGGAACCTCAGGGAGCAATCAGCCCCAGCATTTT.

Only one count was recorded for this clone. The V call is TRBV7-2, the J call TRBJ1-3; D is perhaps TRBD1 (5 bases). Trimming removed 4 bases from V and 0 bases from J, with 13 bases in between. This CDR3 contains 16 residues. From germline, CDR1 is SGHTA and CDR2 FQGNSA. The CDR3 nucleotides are TGTGCCAGCAGCTCTAAGGACACCCGCTCTGGAAACACCATATATTTT. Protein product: CASSSKDTRSGNTIYF.